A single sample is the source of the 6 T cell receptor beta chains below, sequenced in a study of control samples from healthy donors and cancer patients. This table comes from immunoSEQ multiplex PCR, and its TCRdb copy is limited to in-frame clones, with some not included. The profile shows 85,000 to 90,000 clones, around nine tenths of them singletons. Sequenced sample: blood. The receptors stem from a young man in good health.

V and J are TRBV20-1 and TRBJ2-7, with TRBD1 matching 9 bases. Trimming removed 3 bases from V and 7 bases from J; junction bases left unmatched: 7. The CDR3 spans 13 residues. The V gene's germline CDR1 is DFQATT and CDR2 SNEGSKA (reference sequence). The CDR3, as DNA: TGCAGTGCTAGTGAACAGGGGGCAGGGGAGCAGTACTTC. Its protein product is CSASEQGAGEQYF.

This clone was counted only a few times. DNA for the CDR3: TGTGCCAGCAGCCCGATCCGGGACGGGGCCGGGCCCCAGCATTTT. Protein sequence: CASSPIRDGAGPQHF. The chain employs TRBV7-6 and TRBJ1-5, with D perhaps matching TRBD1 (5 bases). V was trimmed by 5 bases and J by 9 bases, leaving 20 bases between them. Germline V lookup: CDR1 SGHVS, CDR2 FNYEAQ. CDR3 length equals 15 residues.

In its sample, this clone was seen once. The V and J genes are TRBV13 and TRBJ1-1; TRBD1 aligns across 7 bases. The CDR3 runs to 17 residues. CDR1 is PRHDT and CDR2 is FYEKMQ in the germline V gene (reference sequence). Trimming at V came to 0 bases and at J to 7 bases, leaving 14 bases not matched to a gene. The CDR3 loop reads CASSLGDRLGFFNEAFF. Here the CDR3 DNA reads TGTGCCAGCAGCTTAGGGGACAGGTTGGGGTTTTTTAATGAAGCTTTCTTT.

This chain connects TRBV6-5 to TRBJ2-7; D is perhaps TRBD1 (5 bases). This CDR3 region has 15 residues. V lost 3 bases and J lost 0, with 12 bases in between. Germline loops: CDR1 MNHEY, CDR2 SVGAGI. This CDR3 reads CASSYSSGPSYEQYV. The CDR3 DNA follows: TGTGCCAGCAGTTATAGTTCAGGGCCCTCCTACGAGCAGTACGTC.

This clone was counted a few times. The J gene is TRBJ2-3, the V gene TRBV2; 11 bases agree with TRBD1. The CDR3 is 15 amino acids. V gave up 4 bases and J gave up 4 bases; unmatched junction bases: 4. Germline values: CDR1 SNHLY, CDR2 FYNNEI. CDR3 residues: CASSGQGQGADTQYF. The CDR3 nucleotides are TGTGCCAGCAGTGGCCAGGGACAGGGGGCAGATACGCAGTATTTT.

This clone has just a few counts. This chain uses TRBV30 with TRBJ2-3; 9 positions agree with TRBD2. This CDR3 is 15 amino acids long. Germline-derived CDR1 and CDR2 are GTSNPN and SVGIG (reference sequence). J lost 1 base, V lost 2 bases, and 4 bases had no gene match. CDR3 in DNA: TGTGCCTGGAGTTGGTCTAGCGGGGGCACAGATACGCAGTATTTT. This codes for CAWSWSSGGTDTQYF.